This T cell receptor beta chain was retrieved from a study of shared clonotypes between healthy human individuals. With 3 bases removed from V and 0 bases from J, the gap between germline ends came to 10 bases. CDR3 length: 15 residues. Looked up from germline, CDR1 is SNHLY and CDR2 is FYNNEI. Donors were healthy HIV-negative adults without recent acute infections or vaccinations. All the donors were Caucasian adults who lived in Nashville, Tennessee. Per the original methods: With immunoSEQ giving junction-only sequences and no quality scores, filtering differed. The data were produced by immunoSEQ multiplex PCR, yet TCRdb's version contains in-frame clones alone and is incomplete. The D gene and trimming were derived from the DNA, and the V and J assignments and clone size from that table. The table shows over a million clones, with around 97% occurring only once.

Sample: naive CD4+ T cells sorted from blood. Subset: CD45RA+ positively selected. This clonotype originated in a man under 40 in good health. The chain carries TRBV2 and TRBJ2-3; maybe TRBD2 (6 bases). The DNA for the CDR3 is TGTGCCAGCAGTGAGATAGCGGTCAGCACAGATACGCAGTATTTT. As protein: CASSEIAVSTDTQYF.